Listed here is a single T cell receptor (beta chain). The sample originates from a study of blood T cell repertoires in COVID-19. Study-level background: COVID-19 samples collected from the United States, Italy and Spain covered acute and convalescent phases. The cDNA or gDNA used as material had been derived from T cells, B-cell-depleted T cells, or PBMCs.

In the study's own analysis: Nucleated cell counts were estimated from reference gene primer amplification. The assay was immunoSEQ multiplex PCR, and TCRdb's table has in-frame clones only and misses some. That table furnishes V, J and clone size, whereas the DNA furnished D and trimming. The sample yields over 200,000 clones, around 87% seen once. The receptor was derived from a woman between 45 and 65 years old with acute or convalescent COVID-19. The sequenced sample was peripheral blood.

CDR3 sequence: CASSAHRAGDGYTF. CDR3 nucleotides: TGCGCCAGCAGCGCCCACAGGGCTGGTGATGGCTACACCTTC. The J gene is TRBJ1-2, the V gene TRBV5-1; possibly TRBD1 for D (6 bases). The V and J ends lost 4 bases and 6 bases respectively, with 16 bases between them. The CDR3 is 14 amino acids. The germline CDR1 and CDR2 sequences are SGHRS and YFSETQ.